What follows are 9 T cell receptor beta chains derived from one specimen sequenced in a study of T cell repertoires in cytomegalovirus infection. TCRdb reprocessed the reads with MiXCR, giving one entry per CDR3 protein. Of 900,000 to 950,000 distinct CDR3 sequences detected, about a third appear once; the ten largest clones hold over 13%. These receptors' targets are unknown. The source was cultured CD8+ T cells from PBMCs, collected from culture after CMV antigen stimulation. The origin of the receptors is a human donor in good health (CMV status not recorded). Some clones in this sample may be carry-over from other donors' samples.

This clonotype was seen ten or more times. CDR3 DNA: TGTGCCAGCAGCACAACGCAAGGGACAGACTATGGCTACACCTTC. Translation: CASSTTQGTDYGYTF. The rearrangement uses TRBV7-9 and TRBJ1-2, with 7 bases identical to TRBD1. J was trimmed by 3 bases and V by 5 bases; bases with no gene match: 9. Germline CDR1 is SEHNR and CDR2 is FQNEAQ (reference sequence). The CDR3 sequence is 15 residues long. Variable domain in full (rest from reference TRBV7-9 and TRBJ1-2): DTGVSQNPRHKITKRGQNVTFRCDPISEHNRLYWYRQTLGQGPEFLTYFQNEAQLEKSRLLSDRFSAERPKGSFSTLEIQRTEQGDSAMYLCASSTTQGTDYGYTFGSGTRLTVV.

This chain links TRBV7-3 with TRBJ1-2; D unresolved. The germline CDR1 and CDR2 sequences are SGHTA and FQGTGA. V was shortened by 7 bases and J by 2 bases, with 17 bases between the two germline ends. The CDR3 consists of 15 residues. The CDR3 DNA is TGTGCCAGCATCCTTAATGCCAAGAAAAACTATGGCTACACCTTC. Its protein product is CASILNAKKNYGYTF.

This clonotype has a handful of counts. CDR3 in amino acids: CATSDFKGVELFF. Here the CDR3 DNA reads TGTGCCACCAGTGATTTTAAGGGCGTGGAACTGTTTTTT. V and J are TRBV24-1 and TRBJ1-4; D is unclear. The CDR3 spans 13 residues. Per the germline V gene, CDR1 is KGHDR and CDR2 is SFDVKD. V was clipped by 1 base and J by 12 bases, with 11 bases between them.

The V gene is TRBV5-1, the J gene TRBJ2-5; 7 bases match TRBD1. This CDR3 contains 15 residues. From germline, CDR1 is SGHRS and CDR2 YFSETQ. Trimming removed 0 bases from V and 2 bases from J; junction bases left unmatched: 4. DNA for the CDR3: TGCGCCAGCAGCTTGGAAGGGGGCGAGCAAGAGACCCAGTACTTC. Its translation is CASSLEGGEQETQYF.

The rearrangement links TRBV29-1 to TRBJ1-1; no clear D gene. V was shortened by 1 base and J by 4 bases, with 16 bases between the two germline ends. The CDR3 is 15 residues long. CDR1 SQVTM and CDR2 ANQGSEA come from the germline V gene. DNA of the CDR3: TGCAGCGTTGAAGTAAGGAGAGAAGGGTTCACTGAAGCTTTCTTT. Translating it yields CSVEVRREGFTEAFF.

The rearrangement links TRBV19 to TRBJ2-1; D may match TRBD1 or TRBD2 (5 bases each). The germline V gene encodes CDR1 LNHDA and CDR2 SQIVND (reference sequence). Trimming removed 5 bases from V and 0 bases from J, with 14 bases in between. CDR3 size: 16 residues. CDR3 sequence: CASSPFGTSSYNEQFF. In DNA, the CDR3 is TGTGCCAGTAGTCCCTTCGGGACCAGCTCCTACAATGAGCAGTTCTTC.

The J gene is TRBJ1-1, the V gene TRBV5-3, with D perhaps matching TRBD1 (6 bases). TRBV5-3 is recorded as an ORF, its role being uncertain. The CDR3 runs to 15 residues. The V gene lost 8 bases and the J gene lost 3 bases, with 20 bases spanning the gap. For the CDR3, the DNA is TGTGCCAGCAGCCTGGGGGTTGGGGGCTACACTGAAGCTTTCTTT. Translated: CASSLGVGGYTEAFF.

This chain uses TRBV5-1 with TRBJ2-2, with 7 nucleotides matching TRBD1. CDR3 length: 17 amino acids. Germline V gene lookup returns CDR1 SGHRS and CDR2 YFSETQ. V gave up 1 base and J gave up 4 bases; unmatched junction bases: 10. CDR3 residues: CASSLFETGPFTGELFF. DNA for the CDR3: TGCGCCAGCAGCTTGTTTGAGACAGGGCCATTCACCGGGGAGCTGTTTTTT.

This clonotype was counted at least ten times. The chain carries TRBV7-2 and TRBJ1-5; 11 nucleotides align to TRBD1. The CDR3 is 15 amino acids. V lost 1 base, J lost 6 bases, and 2 bases stayed unmatched. CDR1 and CDR2 from the germline V gene are SGHTA and FQGNSA. The CDR3 loop reads CASSLGTGGGQPQHF. CDR3 in DNA: TGTGCCAGCAGCTTAGGGACAGGGGGCGGTCAGCCCCAGCATTTT.